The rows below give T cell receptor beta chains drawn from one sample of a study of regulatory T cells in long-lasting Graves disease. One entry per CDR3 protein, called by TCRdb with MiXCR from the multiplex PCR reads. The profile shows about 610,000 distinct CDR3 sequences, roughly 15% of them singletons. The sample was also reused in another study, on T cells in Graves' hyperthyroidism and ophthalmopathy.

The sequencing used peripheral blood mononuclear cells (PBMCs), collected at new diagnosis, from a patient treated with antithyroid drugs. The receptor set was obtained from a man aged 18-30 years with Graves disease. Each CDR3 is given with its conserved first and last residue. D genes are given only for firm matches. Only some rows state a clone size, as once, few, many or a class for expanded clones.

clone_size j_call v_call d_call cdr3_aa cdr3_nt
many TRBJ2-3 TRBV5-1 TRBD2 CASRTGLAGVDTQYF TGCGCCAGCAGGACGGGACTAGCGGGAGTAGATACGCAGTATTTT
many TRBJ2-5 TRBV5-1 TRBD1 CASSADRAGETQYF TGCGCCAGCAGCGCGGACAGGGCGGGGGAGACCCAGTACTTC
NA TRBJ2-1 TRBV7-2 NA CASSAIALADEQFF TGTGCCAGCAGCGCCATTGCCTTAGCCGATGAGCAGTTCTTC
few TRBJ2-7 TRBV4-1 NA CASRMGRRGEQYF TGCGCCAGCAGGATGGGAAGGAGGGGCGAGCAGTACTTC
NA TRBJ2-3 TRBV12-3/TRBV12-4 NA CASSPDFKSTDTQYF TGTGCCAGCAGCCCTGATTTTAAGTCGACAGATACGCAGTATTTT
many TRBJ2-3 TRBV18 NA CASSPNLPDTQYF TGTGCCAGCTCACCGAATTTACCAGATACGCAGTATTTT
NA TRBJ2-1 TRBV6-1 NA CAVAGSYNEQFF TGTGCCGTAGCAGGATCCTACAATGAGCAGTTCTTC
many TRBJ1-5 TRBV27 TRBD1 CASSQGALQPQHF TGTGCCAGTTCACAGGGGGCTCTTCAGCCCCAGCATTTT
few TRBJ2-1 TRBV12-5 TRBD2 CASGFSGRIDNEQFF TGTGCTAGTGGTTTCAGCGGGAGGATCGACAATGAGCAGTTCTTC
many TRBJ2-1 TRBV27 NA CASSSQFTLDSWSDLNEQFF TGTGCCAGCAGTTCGCAATTCACCCTTGACAGCTGGAGCGACCTTAATGAGCAGTTCTTC
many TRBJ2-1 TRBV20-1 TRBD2 CSARDLAYSGSGSYNEQFF TGCAGTGCTAGAGACTTAGCATATAGCGGGAGTGGGTCCTACAATGAGCAGTTCTTC
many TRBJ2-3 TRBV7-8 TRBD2 CASSFETSGIASTDTQYF TGTGCCAGCAGCTTTGAGACTAGCGGGATAGCTAGCACAGATACGCAGTATTTT
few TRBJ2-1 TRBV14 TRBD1 CASSLGGTGDEQFF TGTGCCAGCAGCCTCGGGGGGACAGGGGATGAGCAGTTCTTC
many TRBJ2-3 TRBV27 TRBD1 CASSSGQGGRDTQYF TGTGCCAGCAGTTCGGGACAGGGGGGAAGGGATACGCAGTATTTT
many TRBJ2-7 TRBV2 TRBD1 CASRAGTGMYEQYF TGTGCCAGCAGAGCCGGGACAGGGATGTACGAGCAGTACTTC
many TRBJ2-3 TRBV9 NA CASSSDAGRSTDTQYF TGTGCCAGCAGCTCAGATGCGGGGCGGAGCACAGATACGCAGTATTTT
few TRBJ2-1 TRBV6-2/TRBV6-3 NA CASTRAGGYNEQFF TGTGCCAGCACCCGCGCTGGGGGTTACAATGAGCAGTTCTTC
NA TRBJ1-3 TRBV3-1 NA CASSGRQVSGNTIYF TGTGCCAGCAGCGGTCGACAGGTATCAGGAAACACCATATATTTT
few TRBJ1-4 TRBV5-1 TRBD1 CASSLSGTGGGREKLFF TGCGCCAGCAGCTTGTCTGGGACAGGGGGGGGACGTGAAAAACTGTTTTTT
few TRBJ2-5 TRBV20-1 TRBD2 CSARDRGLAGPARETQYF TGCAGTGCTAGAGATCGAGGACTAGCGGGCCCTGCGAGAGAGACCCAGTACTTC
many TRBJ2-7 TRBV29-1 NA CSVEIASSYEQYF TGCAGCGTTGAGATCGCGAGCTCCTACGAGCAGTACTTC
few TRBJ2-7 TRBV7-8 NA CASSLNQGDEQYF TGTGCCAGCAGCTTAAATCAGGGAGACGAGCAGTACTTC
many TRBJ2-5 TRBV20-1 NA CSATRVQGGEIEETQYF TGCAGTGCTACAAGAGTGCAGGGGGGTGAGATAGAAGAGACCCAGTACTTC
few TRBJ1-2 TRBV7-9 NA CASSLEFIDRPHGDYGYTF TGTGCCAGCAGCTTAGAATTCATAGACAGGCCCCACGGGGACTATGGCTACACCTTC
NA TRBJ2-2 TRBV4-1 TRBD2 CASSQGPSGRGTGELFF TGCGCCAGCAGCCAAGGGCCTAGCGGGAGAGGCACCGGGGAGCTGTTTTTT
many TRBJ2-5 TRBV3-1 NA CASSQDLREWAQYF TGTGCCAGCAGCCAAGATCTTCGGGAGTGGGCCCAGTACTTC
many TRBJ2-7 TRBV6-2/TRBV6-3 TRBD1 CASSYSGQIYEQYF TGTGCCAGCAGTTACTCGGGACAGATCTACGAGCAGTACTTC
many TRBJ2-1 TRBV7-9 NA CASTRYSYNEQFF TGTGCCAGCACCCGTTACTCCTACAATGAGCAGTTCTTC